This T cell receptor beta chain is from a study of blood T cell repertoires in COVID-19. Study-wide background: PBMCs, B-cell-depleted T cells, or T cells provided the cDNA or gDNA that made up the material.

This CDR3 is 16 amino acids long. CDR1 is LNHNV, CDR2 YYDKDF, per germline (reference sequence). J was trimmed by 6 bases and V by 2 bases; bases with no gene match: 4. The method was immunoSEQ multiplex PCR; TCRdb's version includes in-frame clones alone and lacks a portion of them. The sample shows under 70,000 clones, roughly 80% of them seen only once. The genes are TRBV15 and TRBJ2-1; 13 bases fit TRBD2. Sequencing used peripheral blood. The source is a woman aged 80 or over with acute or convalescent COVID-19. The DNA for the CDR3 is TGTGCCACCAGCAGACTTCGGACTAGCGGGGGCAATGAGCAGTTCTTC. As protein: CATSRLRTSGGNEQFF.